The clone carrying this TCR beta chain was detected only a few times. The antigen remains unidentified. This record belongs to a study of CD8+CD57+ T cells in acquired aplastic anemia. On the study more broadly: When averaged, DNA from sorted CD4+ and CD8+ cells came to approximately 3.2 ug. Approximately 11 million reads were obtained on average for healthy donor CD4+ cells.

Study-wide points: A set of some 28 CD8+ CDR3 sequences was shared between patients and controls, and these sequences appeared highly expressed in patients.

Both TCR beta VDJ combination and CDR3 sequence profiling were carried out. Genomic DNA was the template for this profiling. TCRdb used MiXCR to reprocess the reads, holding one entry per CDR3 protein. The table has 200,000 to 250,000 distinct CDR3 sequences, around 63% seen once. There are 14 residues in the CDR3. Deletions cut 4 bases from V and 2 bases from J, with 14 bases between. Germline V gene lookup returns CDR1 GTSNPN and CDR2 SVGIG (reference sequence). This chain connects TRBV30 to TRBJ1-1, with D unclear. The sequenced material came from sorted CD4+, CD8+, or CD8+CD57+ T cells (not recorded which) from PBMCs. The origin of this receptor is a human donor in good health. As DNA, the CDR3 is TGTGCCTGGAAGAAGCCGGACTTTAACACTGAAGCTTTCTTT. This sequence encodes CAWKKPDFNTEAFF.